Given below is one T cell receptor (beta chain) in context. The antigen is not known. It was CD45RO-negative cells, positively selected for CCR7, that made up naive CD8 cells, with terminally differentiated effector memory CD45RA+ cells excluded. Produced via immunoSEQ multiplex PCR; TCRdb's table is partial and in-frame only. This table has roughly 2.1 million clones, roughly 91% appearing once. The data stem from a study of shared clonotypes between healthy human individuals. Whole-study results and caveats: Clonotype sharing across a few donors was observed for around 5% of naive CD4 clonotypes.

The J segment lost 0 bases and the V segment lost 3 bases, leaving 8 bases of the junction unmatched. The germline V gene has CDR1 LNHDA and CDR2 SQIVND (reference sequence). CDR3 size: 18 residues. This chain joins TRBV19 and TRBJ2-6, with 7 bases aligning to TRBD1. The sample was naive CD8+ T cells from PBMCs. This sequence originates from a man aged 18-30 years in good health. Some clones in this sample may be carry-over from other donors' samples. The CDR3 loop reads CASSIQGQYISGANVLTF. CDR3 sequence (DNA): TGTGCCAGTAGTATCCAGGGACAGTATATCTCTGGGGCCAACGTCCTGACTTTC. The entire variable domain, with the rest obtained from reference TRBV19 and TRBJ2-6, is as follows: DGGITQSPKYLFRKEGQNVTLSCEQNLNHDAMYWYRQDPGQGLRLIYYSQIVNDFQKGDIAEGYSVSREKKESFPLTVTSAQKNPTAFYLCASSIQGQYISGANVLTFGAGSRLTVL.